These T cell receptor beta chains were read from a single sample in a study of T-cell reconstitution after alpha-beta-depleted transplantation in children. TCRdb recomputed calls from the PCR reads with MiXCR, one row per CDR3 protein. The table lists 220,000 or so distinct CDR3 sequences, roughly 8.2% of them singletons. This specimen was PBMCs, mostly from graft donor cells, taken 180 days after TCRalphabeta/CD19-depleted stem cell transplant. The receptor set was obtained from a male patient under 18 who had a stem cell transplant for acute lymphoblastic leukemia, so the T cells may come from the graft donor. The CDR3 runs from the conserved cysteine through the conserved F or W. D genes are given only for firm matches. Size tells how often a clone was seen (once, few, many) or the class of an expanded clone, and some rows leave it out.

>TRBD2|TRBV29-1|many|13|TRBJ2-3
TGCAGCGTTGGACTAGCCTACACTCATACGCAGTATTTT
CSVGLAYTHTQYF
>.|TRBV11-2|many|12|TRBJ2-1
TGTGCCAGCAGCCGAGGGGGGCGTGAGCAGTTCTTC
CASSRGGREQFF
>.|TRBV5-1|many|14|TRBJ2-5
TGCGCCAGCAGCTTGGGTCGAGGGAAAGAGACCCAGTACTTC
CASSLGRGKETQYF
>.|TRBV25-1|many|16|TRBJ2-2
TGTGCCAGCGGTCAAGGGGGACACCTTAACACCGGGGAGCTGTTTTTT
CASGQGGHLNTGELFF
>.|TRBV7-2|many|14|TRBJ1-1
TGTGCCAGCAGCTTAGGGCCCGGGACCACTGAAGCTTTCTTT
CASSLGPGTTEAFF
>TRBD1|TRBV10-3|many|11|TRBJ2-1
TGTGCCGCAAGTGGGGCAGGGGGCGGGATCTTC
CAASGAGGGIF
>TRBD2|TRBV4-3|many|18|TRBJ2-3
TGCGCCAGCAGCCATGCCGGGACTAGCGGGGGGGCTACAGATACGCAGTATTTT
CASSHAGTSGGATDTQYF
>TRBD2|TRBV20-1|many|13|TRBJ2-2
TGCAGTGCTAGTCGGGCTAGCGGGGGGGAGCTGTTTTTT
CSASRASGGELFF
>TRBD1|TRBV7-2|once|15|TRBJ1-1
TGTGCCAGCAGCTCCGGGACAGGGTCGGAACCTGAAGCTTTCTTT
CASSSGTGSEPEAFF
>.|TRBV6-2/TRBV6-3|.|13|TRBJ1-2
TGTGCCAGCGCCCGGGGGCGTAGGAATGGCTACACCTTC
CASARGRRNGYTF
>.|TRBV29-1|many|15|TRBJ2-5
TGCAGCGTTGAAGATGTTGGAAGGGAACAAGAGACCCAGTACTTC
CSVEDVGREQETQYF
>.|TRBV18|many|12|TRBJ1-1
TGTGCCAGCTCACCACAGGGACCTGAAGCTTTCTTT
CASSPQGPEAFF
>.|TRBV11-2|many|13|TRBJ2-2
TGTGCCAGCAGCTTAGTTGCCACCGGGGAGCTGTTTTTT
CASSLVATGELFF
>.|TRBV7-2|many|13|TRBJ2-5
TGTGCCAGCAGCTTGGGCAGGGCGGAGACCCAGTACTTC
CASSLGRAETQYF
>.|TRBV20-1|many|14|TRBJ1-5
TGCAGTGCCTCTGGGGCCTCGACGAATCAGCCCCAGCATTTT
CSASGASTNQPQHF
>.|TRBV29-1|many|13|TRBJ2-3
TGCAGCGTTGATCAGACCGGCACAGATACGCAGTATTTT
CSVDQTGTDTQYF
>.|TRBV7-2|many|16|TRBJ2-4
TGTGCCAGCAGCCGTCTGGGGGCGGGAGTGAAAAACATTCAGTACTTC
CASSRLGAGVKNIQYF
>.|TRBV7-8|many|16|TRBJ1-5
TGTGCCAGCAGCTCGCCAGGCGGGGGCTCGGGTCAGCCCCAGCATTTT
CASSSPGGGSGQPQHF
>TRBD1|TRBV9|many|17|TRBJ1-1
TGTGCCAGCAGCGTAGCTTACCGGACAGGGGAGAACACTGAAGCTTTCTTT
CASSVAYRTGENTEAFF
>.|TRBV12-3/TRBV12-4|many|14|TRBJ2-3
TGTGCCAGCAGTTTATTCGTAGGGTCAGATACGCAGTATTTT
CASSLFVGSDTQYF
>.|TRBV20-1|many|14|TRBJ1-1
TGCAGTGCCCCTAGACAGCTCATGAACACTGAAGCTTTCTTT
CSAPRQLMNTEAFF
>.|TRBV4-2|.|14|TRBJ2-7
TGTGCCAGCAGCCAATCCGGACACTCCTACGAGCAGTACTTC
CASSQSGHSYEQYF
>.|TRBV18|.|16|TRBJ2-3
TGTGCCAGCTCACCAGTCAGCTCCGAAAGCACAGATACGCAGTATTTT
CASSPVSSESTDTQYF
>TRBD1|TRBV28|many|19|TRBJ2-5
TGTGCCAGCAGTGCCGTCAAACAGGGGGCGCTTATAAGGCTAGAGACCCAGTACTTC
CASSAVKQGALIRLETQYF
>TRBD1|TRBV24-1|few|17|TRBJ2-5
TGTGCCACCAGTGATATGTCAACGACAGGGATCAGGGAGACCCAGTACTTC
CATSDMSTTGIRETQYF
>TRBD2|TRBV28|many|15|TRBJ2-3
TGTGCCAGCAGTTTTGCGCGGGGGGGGGCAGATACGCAGTATTTT
CASSFARGGADTQYF
>.|TRBV18|many|13|TRBJ1-1
TGTGCCAGCTCCCCGAAGGTGAACACTGAAGCTTTCTTT
CASSPKVNTEAFF
>.|TRBV29-1|many|13|TRBJ2-1
TGCAGCGTTGCGACTAGAACCCACAATGAGCAGTTCTTC
CSVATRTHNEQFF
>.|TRBV24-1|many|16|TRBJ2-3
TGTGCCACCAGTTCCCGGTTAGCGGAGTTCACAGATACGCAGTATTTT
CATSSRLAEFTDTQYF
>.|TRBV6-5|many|14|TRBJ2-5
TGTGCCAGCAGTTACTTGGACAAACAGGGGACCCAGTACTTC
CASSYLDKQGTQYF
>.|TRBV20-1|many|13|TRBJ1-4
TGCAGTGCTAGAATGGGGGGAGGTGAAAAACTGTTTTTT
CSARMGGGEKLFF
>.|TRBV4-3|many|14|TRBJ2-1
TGCGCCAGCAGCTACGGGACACAGTACAATGAGCAGTTCTTC
CASSYGTQYNEQFF
>TRBD2|TRBV2|many|14|TRBJ2-7
TGTGCCAGCAGTAACGGGGGGGCCCCCTACGAGCAGTACTTC
CASSNGGAPYEQYF
>TRBD1|TRBV20-1|many|13|TRBJ2-5
TGCAGTGCTAGTCGGGACAGGGGAGAGACCCAGTACTTC
CSASRDRGETQYF
>.|TRBV20-1|many|14|TRBJ2-7
TGCAGTGCTAGAGATCTGGCTGGGAGCTACGAGCAGTACTTC
CSARDLAGSYEQYF
>.|TRBV13|many|16|TRBJ2-3
TGTGCCAGCAGCTTAGGACGGGGCTATAGCACAGATACGCAGTATTTT
CASSLGRGYSTDTQYF